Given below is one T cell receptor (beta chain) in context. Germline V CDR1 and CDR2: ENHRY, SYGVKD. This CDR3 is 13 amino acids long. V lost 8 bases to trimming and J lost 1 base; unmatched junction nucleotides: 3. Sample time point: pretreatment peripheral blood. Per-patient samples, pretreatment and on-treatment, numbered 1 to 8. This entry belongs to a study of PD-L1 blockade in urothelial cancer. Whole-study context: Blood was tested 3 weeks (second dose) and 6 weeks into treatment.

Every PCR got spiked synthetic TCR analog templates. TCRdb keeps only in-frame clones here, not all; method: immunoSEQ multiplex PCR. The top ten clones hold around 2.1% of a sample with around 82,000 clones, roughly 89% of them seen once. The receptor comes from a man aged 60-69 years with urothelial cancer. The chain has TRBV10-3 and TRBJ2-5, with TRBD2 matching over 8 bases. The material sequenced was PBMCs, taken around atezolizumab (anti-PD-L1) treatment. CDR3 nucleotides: TGTGCCATCCGGGGGGGCGGCCAAGAGACCCAGTACTTC. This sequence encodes CAIRGGGQETQYF.